This T cell receptor (beta chain) was observed in a study of blood T cell repertoires in COVID-19. Clones were read by immunoSEQ multiplex PCR, and TCRdb kept only the in-frame ones, dropping some. The table lists 250,000 or so clones, around 90% of them singletons. This CDR3 has 11 residues. Germline CDR1 and CDR2: MNHEY and SMNVEV (reference sequence). V lost 3 bases to trimming and J lost 6 bases, with 6 bases between them. V usage is TRBV27 and J usage is TRBJ2-7; D is undetermined. This sequence was found in a woman in her twenties or thirties who had been exposed to COVID-19. The sample consisted of PBMCs or T cells enriched from blood (not recorded which). The CDR3 DNA reads as TGTGCCAGCAGTTTTTCGGTCGAGCAGTACTTC. Encoded protein: CASSFSVEQYF.